Listed here are 12 T cell receptor beta chains from one sample, sequenced in a study of T-cell memory formation after mild COVID-19. From the 5' RACE reads, TCRdb called clonotypes with MiXCR, one entry per CDR3 protein. The data contain around 340,000 distinct CDR3 sequences, 10% to 15% of them seen just once; the ten biggest clones take up roughly 23%. The specimen sequenced was PBMCs or a T cell subset sorted from them (not recorded which). Source of these receptors: a young man who had mild COVID-19 (a few samples of this study predate the infection). Cell type and time point are not known.

J is TRBJ2-3 and V is TRBV9; 9 nucleotides align to TRBD1. In germline, CDR1 is SGDLS, CDR2 YYNGEE. The junction had 6 bases not matched to a gene; V was cut back by 3 bases and J by 1 base. The CDR3 has 16 amino acids. Here the CDR3 reads CASSATGGRGTDTQYF. CDR3 bases: TGTGCCAGCAGCGCCACAGGGGGCAGAGGCACAGATACGCAGTATTTT. Variable domain in full (rest from reference TRBV9 and TRBJ2-3): DSGVTQTPKHLITATGQRVTLRCSPRSGDLSVYWYQQSLDQGLQFLIQYYNGEERAKGNILERFSAQQFPDLHSELNLSSLELGDSALYFCASSATGGRGTDTQYFGPGTRLTVL.

The rearrangement joins TRBV18 to TRBJ1-5, with 7 bases matching TRBD1. This CDR3 spans 14 amino acids. J was trimmed by 4 bases and V by 2 bases; bases with no gene match: 2. CDR1 is KGHSH, CDR2 LQKENI, per germline. The CDR3 region is CASSPGRGNQPQHF. DNA of the CDR3: TGTGCCAGCTCACCAGGCAGGGGGAATCAGCCCCAGCATTTT.

This clonotype appeared a few times. The chain couples TRBV5-1 to TRBJ2-3; D tentatively fits TRBD1 or TRBD2 (6 bases each). Germline CDR1 and CDR2: SGHRS and YFSETQ. The CDR3 totals 14 residues. V lost 0 bases and J lost 6, with 11 bases in between. The CDR3 DNA follows: TGCGCCAGCAGCTTGGACGGGGGCTTGGATACGCAGTATTTT. Protein: CASSLDGGLDTQYF.

The chain uses TRBV5-1 and TRBJ2-3; 9 nucleotides line up with TRBD1. The CDR3 loop spans 16 amino acids. From germline, CDR1 is SGHRS and CDR2 YFSETQ. The V segment lost 4 bases and the J segment 4 bases; nucleotides outside the gene matches: 10. CDR3 protein: CASSPGQGLLADTQYF. CDR3 nucleotides: TGCGCCAGCAGCCCCGGACAGGGGCTATTGGCAGATACGCAGTATTTT.

The chain uses TRBV28 and TRBJ1-5; D perhaps matches TRBD1 (6 bases). The CDR3 runs to 13 residues. V lost 6 bases, J lost 4 bases, and 10 bases lay in between. Germline V gene lookup returns CDR1 MDHEN and CDR2 SYDVKM. CDR3 nucleotide sequence: TGTGCCAGCAGGGACAGCCCAAATCAGCCCCAGCATTTT. The encoded protein is CASRDSPNQPQHF.

This chain links TRBV30 with TRBJ2-7; tentative D call: TRBD1 (6 bases). From germline, CDR1 is GTSNPN and CDR2 SVGIG (reference sequence). V lost 1 base to trimming and J lost 7 bases, with 11 bases between them. The CDR3 runs to 12 residues. Here the CDR3 DNA reads TGTGCCTGGAGTGCAAACAGGGAGGAGCAGTACTTC. Protein sequence: CAWSANREEQYF.

The genes are TRBV7-2 and TRBJ1-5; no clear D. This CDR3 contains 14 residues. V lost 2 bases and J lost 9, with 14 bases in between. The germline gives CDR1 SGHTA, CDR2 FQGNSA. DNA for the CDR3: TGTGCCAGCAGCTTAAATCCAGGAATGGGGCCCCAGCATTTT. This translates into CASSLNPGMGPQHF.

V is TRBV19 and J is TRBJ1-2; 7 positions agree with TRBD1. CDR3 length equals 12 residues. Germline trimming cut 6 bases from V and 8 bases from J; bases unmatched to any gene: 6. Germline V CDR1 and CDR2: LNHDA, SQIVND (reference sequence). The CDR3 nucleotides are TGTGCCAGTAGAGAACAGGGGAGCGGCTACACCTTC. Its protein is CASREQGSGYTF.

The sample holds a few counts of this clonotype. This rearrangement joins TRBV3-1 to TRBJ2-1; 10 bases agree with TRBD1. Trimming took 1 base from V and 9 from J; bases not matched to a gene: 12. There are 17 residues in the CDR3. CDR1 is LGHDT, CDR2 YNNKEL, per germline (reference sequence). The DNA for the CDR3 is TGTGCCAGCAGCCAAGTGAGACAGGGGGCATTTGGCAGTGAGCAGTTCTTC. Translating gives CASSQVRQGAFGSEQFF.

This clonotype was detected once. The genes are TRBV19 and TRBJ2-1; D is uncertain. V was clipped by 3 bases and J by 15 bases, with 15 bases between them. This CDR3 has 12 amino acids. From germline, CDR1 is LNHDA and CDR2 SQIVND (reference sequence). CDR3 coding DNA: TGTGCCAGTAGTATTCTCCCAGCTCGTTTGTTCTTC. This encodes CASSILPARLFF.

This clonotype was found a few times. The chain combines TRBV9 with TRBJ1-3, with D perhaps matching TRBD1 (6 bases). The CDR3 runs 16 residues. Trimming took 2 bases from V and 0 from J, leaving 12 bases between them. CDR1 is SGDLS and CDR2 is YYNGEE in the germline V gene. The CDR3 nucleotides are TGTGCCAGCAGCGTTACAGGGAGGGTCTCTGGAAACACCATATATTTT. Its translation is CASSVTGRVSGNTIYF.

This clonotype has just a few counts. The chain combines TRBV7-2 with TRBJ1-1, with TRBD1 identical over 7 bases. V lost 0 bases and J lost 7; bases outside the gene matches: 17. CDR1 and CDR2 from the germline V gene are SGHTA and FQGNSA. This CDR3 has 18 residues. CDR3 DNA: TGTGCCAGCAGCTTAGCGGTTATTTGGGACAGCGGAGACCTTGAAGCTTTCTTT. It codes for CASSLAVIWDSGDLEAFF.